This T cell receptor (beta chain) was obtained from a study of blood T cells in healthy people across ages. Background on the study: When template switching was applied, about one barcoded beta molecule was captured per two T cells. Study outcomes and limitations: Long-lived and aged donors differed, with more naive CD4+ cells and higher diversity in the long-lived.

Then a second PCR, running about 6 to 11 cycles, was carried out with a sample-barcoded 5' primer and a J-beta primer mix. Each cDNA molecule received a tag from a template-switch adaptor that had 12 random nucleotides. TCRdb ran MiXCR on the 5' RACE reads and lists one entry per CDR3 protein. The sample has 550,000 to 800,000 distinct CDR3 sequences, about 21% seen once. In the case of this clonotype: Its antigen is undetermined.

The J segment lost 4 bases and the V segment lost 4 bases, leaving 9 bases of the junction unmatched. The CDR3 runs 17 residues. Caucasian, healthy and from Russia, the donors were aged between about 6 and 90. The TCR sequence derives from a man in his 70s in good health. The sample taken for sequencing was blood. The chain carries TRBV23-1 and TRBJ2-1; 11 nucleotides align to TRBD2. TRBV23-1 qualifies as an ORF whose function is uncertain. CDR3 coding DNA: TGCGCCAGCAGTCGTCCTAGCGGGAGGTTGAGTTACAATGAGCAGTTCTTC. Protein sequence: CASSRPSGRLSYNEQFF.